These T cell receptor beta chains were read from a single sample in a study of blood T cell repertoires in COVID-19. Clones were read by immunoSEQ multiplex PCR, and TCRdb kept only the in-frame ones, dropping some. The top ten clones hold 15% to 20% of a sample with some 180,000 clones, around nine tenths of them seen once. Input material: peripheral blood. Source of these receptors: a man aged 50 to 60 with COVID-19, enrolled during active disease. Each CDR3 is given with its conserved first and last residue. Fields, in order: CDR3 DNA, CDR3 protein, V gene, D gene, clone size, J gene. The D gene is left open where the match is weak. Size tells how often a clone was seen (once, few, many) or the class of an expanded clone, and some rows leave it out.

CDR3 DNA: TGTGCCAGTAGTGGACAGGGGGGCAATCAGCCCCAGCATTTT
CDR3 protein: CASSGQGGNQPQHF
V gene: TRBV19
D gene: TRBD1
clone size: -
J gene: TRBJ1-5

CDR3 DNA: TGTGCCAGTAGTAAACGAACTCCTAGTGGGGCCAACGTCCTGACTTTC
CDR3 protein: CASSKRTPSGANVLTF
V gene: TRBV19
D gene: -
clone size: -
J gene: TRBJ2-6

CDR3 DNA: TGTGCCAGCAGCTTAATCCCCTCTTACGAGCAGTACTTC
CDR3 protein: CASSLIPSYEQYF
V gene: TRBV7-2
D gene: -
clone size: -
J gene: TRBJ2-7

CDR3 DNA: TGTGCCAGCAGTTACGTGGCGAACACTGAAGCTTTCTTT
CDR3 protein: CASSYVANTEAFF
V gene: TRBV6-5
D gene: -
clone size: -
J gene: TRBJ1-1

CDR3 DNA: TGTGCCAGTAGCATGACAGGGTTGGGTACCAAAAACATTCAGTACTTC
CDR3 protein: CASSMTGLGTKNIQYF
V gene: TRBV19
D gene: TRBD1
clone size: -
J gene: TRBJ2-4

CDR3 DNA: TGTGCCATCAGTGGCCCGACTAGCGGGAGACTGTCCTACGAGCAGTACTTC
CDR3 protein: CAISGPTSGRLSYEQYF
V gene: TRBV10-3
D gene: TRBD2
clone size: -
J gene: TRBJ2-7

CDR3 DNA: TGCAGCGCCGTACCAACTAGCGGGGGCACAGATACGCAGTATTTT
CDR3 protein: CSAVPTSGGTDTQYF
V gene: TRBV29-1
D gene: TRBD2
clone size: -
J gene: TRBJ2-3

CDR3 DNA: TGCAGCGTAGAAGGACTAGCGGGGTCAGAGACCCAGTACTTC
CDR3 protein: CSVEGLAGSETQYF
V gene: TRBV29-1
D gene: TRBD2
clone size: -
J gene: TRBJ2-5

CDR3 DNA: TGTGCCAGCAGCCCCACCCCGGGCCTAGCGGGGGTTGAGCAGTTCTTC
CDR3 protein: CASSPTPGLAGVEQFF
V gene: TRBV9
D gene: TRBD2
clone size: -
J gene: TRBJ2-1

CDR3 DNA: TGTGCCAGCAGCTTACGCGTAGGCACAGATACGCAGTATTTT
CDR3 protein: CASSLRVGTDTQYF
V gene: TRBV7-9
D gene: -
clone size: -
J gene: TRBJ2-3

CDR3 DNA: TGTGCCAGCAGCCAAGAATCCGGGATCTATGGCTACACCTTC
CDR3 protein: CASSQESGIYGYTF
V gene: TRBV3-1/TRBV3-2
D gene: -
clone size: -
J gene: TRBJ1-2

CDR3 DNA: TGTGCCAGTAGTAGTACAGGGTCCGGCAATCAGCCCCAGCATTTT
CDR3 protein: CASSSTGSGNQPQHF
V gene: TRBV19
D gene: -
clone size: -
J gene: TRBJ1-5

CDR3 DNA: TGTGCCAGCAGTTTGAGATCACCCCTCCACTTT
CDR3 protein: CASSLRSPLHF
V gene: TRBV28
D gene: -
clone size: -
J gene: TRBJ1-6

CDR3 DNA: TGTGCCAGTAGTATAGCGAGTACTTCCAATGAGCAGTTCTTC
CDR3 protein: CASSIASTSNEQFF
V gene: TRBV19
D gene: -
clone size: -
J gene: TRBJ2-1

CDR3 DNA: TGTGCCAGCAGTGGACAGGGTTCCAGCAATCAGCCCCAGCATTTT
CDR3 protein: CASSGQGSSNQPQHF
V gene: TRBV2
D gene: TRBD1
clone size: -
J gene: TRBJ1-5

CDR3 DNA: TGTGCCAGCTCGCCAGAGGGCGGGTCCGGTGAAAAACTGTTTTTT
CDR3 protein: CASSPEGGSGEKLFF
V gene: TRBV18
D gene: -
clone size: once
J gene: TRBJ1-4

CDR3 DNA: TGTGCCAGCAGCCCTTCTAGCGGGGCCTCCTACAATGAGCAGTTCTTC
CDR3 protein: CASSPSSGASYNEQFF
V gene: TRBV7-3
D gene: TRBD2
clone size: once
J gene: TRBJ2-1

CDR3 DNA: TGTGCCTGGAGTGCCGGGCAGGGGCAGCCCCAGCATTTT
CDR3 protein: CAWSAGQGQPQHF
V gene: TRBV30
D gene: -
clone size: -
J gene: TRBJ1-5

CDR3 DNA: TGTGCCAGCAGTCCCGGAGCTAGCGGGATCGTGGGTTCCTACAATGAGCAGTTCTTC
CDR3 protein: CASSPGASGIVGSYNEQFF
V gene: TRBV27
D gene: TRBD2
clone size: -
J gene: TRBJ2-1

CDR3 DNA: TGCGCCAGCAGCTTGGTCCCCGGGACAGGGCTAGAGACCCAGTACTTC
CDR3 protein: CASSLVPGTGLETQYF
V gene: TRBV5-1
D gene: TRBD1
clone size: -
J gene: TRBJ2-5

CDR3 DNA: TGTGCCAGCAGCCGACAGGGTCCCGGTGGCTACACCTTC
CDR3 protein: CASSRQGPGGYTF
V gene: TRBV6-5
D gene: TRBD1
clone size: -
J gene: TRBJ1-2

CDR3 DNA: TGTGCCAGCAGCCCGGGGCGTGATAGCGGGGGAGAGTACGAGCAGTACTTC
CDR3 protein: CASSPGRDSGGEYEQYF
V gene: TRBV11-2
D gene: TRBD2
clone size: -
J gene: TRBJ2-7

CDR3 DNA: TGTGCCAGCAGCTCTCGTGACAGGGATACATCTACCGGGGAGCTGTTTTTT
CDR3 protein: CASSSRDRDTSTGELFF
V gene: TRBV5-4
D gene: TRBD1
clone size: -
J gene: TRBJ2-2

CDR3 DNA: TGTGCCAGCAGCCTCGGACAGGGAACCTATGGCTACACCTTC
CDR3 protein: CASSLGQGTYGYTF
V gene: TRBV11-1
D gene: TRBD1
clone size: -
J gene: TRBJ1-2

CDR3 DNA: TGTGCCAGCAGCCAAGAATCGGCAGGATATAATTCACCCCTCCACTTT
CDR3 protein: CASSQESAGYNSPLHF
V gene: TRBV4-2
D gene: -
clone size: -
J gene: TRBJ1-6

CDR3 DNA: TGTGCCAGCAGAATCCGGGATGGCTACACCTTC
CDR3 protein: CASRIRDGYTF
V gene: TRBV6-5
D gene: -
clone size: -
J gene: TRBJ1-2

CDR3 DNA: TGTGCCAGCAGCTCCCCTTTAGCCAAAAACATTCAGTACTTC
CDR3 protein: CASSSPLAKNIQYF
V gene: TRBV7-9
D gene: -
clone size: -
J gene: TRBJ2-4

CDR3 DNA: TGTGCCAGCAGCTGGACTAGCGGGAACACCGGGGAGCTGTTTTTT
CDR3 protein: CASSWTSGNTGELFF
V gene: TRBV7-2
D gene: TRBD2
clone size: once
J gene: TRBJ2-2

CDR3 DNA: TGTGCCAGGAAAATAGCGGTGGCAGCCAGGGTTGGGACGAACACCGGGGAGCTGTTTTTT
CDR3 protein: CARKIAVAARVGTNTGELFF
V gene: TRBV2
D gene: -
clone size: -
J gene: TRBJ2-2

CDR3 DNA: TGCGCCAGCAGCCACGGGGGAGACAACGACGAGTTCTTC
CDR3 protein: CASSHGGDNDEFF
V gene: TRBV4-1
D gene: -
clone size: -
J gene: TRBJ2-1

CDR3 DNA: TGTGCCATCAGTTATTATGGACTAGCGTGTTACGAGCAGTACTTC
CDR3 protein: CAISYYGLACYEQYF
V gene: TRBV10-3
D gene: TRBD2
clone size: -
J gene: TRBJ2-7

CDR3 DNA: TGTGCCAGCCAACAGGGGGGAGCAGAGACCCAGTACTTC
CDR3 protein: CASQQGGAETQYF
V gene: TRBV6-6
D gene: TRBD1
clone size: once
J gene: TRBJ2-5

CDR3 DNA: TGTGCCAGCGGCTTGAACGGGGAGGGGGAGACCCAGTACTTC
CDR3 protein: CASGLNGEGETQYF
V gene: TRBV9
D gene: TRBD2
clone size: -
J gene: TRBJ2-5

CDR3 DNA: TGTGCCAGCAGCTTGCACTTCGGGACAACGAGCTCCTACGAGCAGTACTTC
CDR3 protein: CASSLHFGTTSSYEQYF
V gene: TRBV5-5
D gene: -
clone size: -
J gene: TRBJ2-7

CDR3 DNA: TGTGCCAGCAGCTTATTCCTAGCGGGCTCCTACAATGAGCAGTTCTTC
CDR3 protein: CASSLFLAGSYNEQFF
V gene: TRBV7-6
D gene: TRBD2
clone size: -
J gene: TRBJ2-1

CDR3 DNA: TGTGCCAGCAGTTTGGGTAGAAGCGGGAGTGGTTACGAGCAGTACTTC
CDR3 protein: CASSLGRSGSGYEQYF
V gene: TRBV27
D gene: TRBD2
clone size: once
J gene: TRBJ2-7

CDR3 DNA: TGTGCCAGCAGCCACCCCGGGGGTAGGTTCAATGAGCAGTTCTTC
CDR3 protein: CASSHPGGRFNEQFF
V gene: TRBV3-1/TRBV3-2
D gene: -
clone size: once
J gene: TRBJ2-1

CDR3 DNA: TGTGCCGGCAGAGATAGGGACAGGGGAGAGTACTTC
CDR3 protein: CAGRDRDRGEYF
V gene: TRBV6-5
D gene: TRBD1
clone size: -
J gene: TRBJ2-7

CDR3 DNA: TGTGCCAGCAGTCCTCCGGCTAGCCTCTCCTACAATGAGCAGTTCTTC
CDR3 protein: CASSPPASLSYNEQFF
V gene: TRBV28
D gene: -
clone size: -
J gene: TRBJ2-1

CDR3 DNA: TGTGCCAGCAGCTTGTCTTCCGGGTGGCAGGGGAGCACCGGGGAGCTGTTTTTT
CDR3 protein: CASSLSSGWQGSTGELFF
V gene: TRBV5-8
D gene: -
clone size: -
J gene: TRBJ2-2

CDR3 DNA: TGTGCCATCAGCCAAGAGGGACGGGACTCGTATGAGCAGTTCTTC
CDR3 protein: CAISQEGRDSYEQFF
V gene: TRBV10-3
D gene: -
clone size: -
J gene: TRBJ2-1

CDR3 DNA: TGTGCCAGCAGTGAATCGGGCAGGGGTATGGGCGAGCAGTACTTC
CDR3 protein: CASSESGRGMGEQYF
V gene: TRBV25-1
D gene: -
clone size: once
J gene: TRBJ2-7

CDR3 DNA: TGTGCCATCCGGACTAGCGGGAGGGAGACCCAGTACTTC
CDR3 protein: CAIRTSGRETQYF
V gene: TRBV12-3/TRBV12-4
D gene: TRBD2
clone size: -
J gene: TRBJ2-5

CDR3 DNA: TGTGCCAGCAGCGGACACCCTTCAGGGGGCGGGGAGACCCAGTACTTC
CDR3 protein: CASSGHPSGGGETQYF
V gene: TRBV9
D gene: TRBD1
clone size: -
J gene: TRBJ2-5

CDR3 DNA: TGTGCCAGCAGCCCGAGCGGGGGAAACACCGGGGAGCTGTTTTTT
CDR3 protein: CASSPSGGNTGELFF
V gene: TRBV7-2
D gene: TRBD2
clone size: -
J gene: TRBJ2-2

CDR3 DNA: TGTGCTAGCAGCTTAGGACAGGGGGCCCAGGAGACCCAGTACTTC
CDR3 protein: CASSLGQGAQETQYF
V gene: TRBV7-7
D gene: TRBD1
clone size: -
J gene: TRBJ2-5

CDR3 DNA: TGTGCCAGTAGTGGGACACCAGCGGGCACAGATACGCAGTATTTT
CDR3 protein: CASSGTPAGTDTQYF
V gene: TRBV19
D gene: -
clone size: once
J gene: TRBJ2-3

CDR3 DNA: TGTGCCAGCAGTGAAGTCTACGGACAAGCCTACGAGCAGTACTTC
CDR3 protein: CASSEVYGQAYEQYF
V gene: TRBV6-1
D gene: -
clone size: -
J gene: TRBJ2-7

CDR3 DNA: TGTGCCAGCAGGGAGGGGGCACATAATTCACCCCTCCACTTT
CDR3 protein: CASREGAHNSPLHF
V gene: TRBV28
D gene: TRBD1
clone size: -
J gene: TRBJ1-6

CDR3 DNA: TGCGCCAGCAGGACCGGGACTAGCGGGGTCGTTGGCCAAGAGACCCAGTACTTC
CDR3 protein: CASRTGTSGVVGQETQYF
V gene: TRBV23-1
D gene: TRBD2
clone size: -
J gene: TRBJ2-5

CDR3 DNA: TGTGCCAGCAGCCCACAGACAGGGAGCACTGAAGCTTTCTTT
CDR3 protein: CASSPQTGSTEAFF
V gene: TRBV5-4
D gene: TRBD1
clone size: -
J gene: TRBJ1-1

CDR3 DNA: TGTGCCAGCAGCCGGACAGGGTCGGGAACACCCCTCCACTTT
CDR3 protein: CASSRTGSGTPLHF
V gene: TRBV7-9
D gene: TRBD1
clone size: -
J gene: TRBJ1-6

CDR3 DNA: TGTGCCAGCAGCCAAGATGGGGACAGAACAAACTATGGCTACACCTTC
CDR3 protein: CASSQDGDRTNYGYTF
V gene: TRBV4-2
D gene: TRBD1
clone size: -
J gene: TRBJ1-2